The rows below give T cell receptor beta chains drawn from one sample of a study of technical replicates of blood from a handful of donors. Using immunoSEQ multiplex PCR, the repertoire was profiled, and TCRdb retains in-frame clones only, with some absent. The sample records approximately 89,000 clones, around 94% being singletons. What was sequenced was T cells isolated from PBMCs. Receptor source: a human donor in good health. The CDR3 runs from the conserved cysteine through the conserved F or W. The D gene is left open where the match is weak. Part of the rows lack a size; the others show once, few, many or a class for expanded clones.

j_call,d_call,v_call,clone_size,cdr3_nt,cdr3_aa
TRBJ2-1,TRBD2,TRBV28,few,TGTGCCAGCACCTTCGCGGGGACTAGTATAGACAATGAGCAGTTCTTC,CASTFAGTSIDNEQFF
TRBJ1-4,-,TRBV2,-,TGTGCCAGCAGTGTGGAAAGGGGAAGTGAAAAACTGTTTTTT,CASSVERGSEKLFF
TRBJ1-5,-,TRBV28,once,TGTGCCAGCAGCCCTGGCAGGGGAAGCTTCTATCAGCCCCAGCATTTT,CASSPGRGSFYQPQHF
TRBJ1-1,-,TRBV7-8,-,TGTGCCAGCAGCTTAGATACGGTCACTGAAGCTTTCTTT,CASSLDTVTEAFF
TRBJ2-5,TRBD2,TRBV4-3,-,TGCGCCAGCAGCCAGTCCCCGGGACTAGGAGAGACCCAGTACTTC,CASSQSPGLGETQYF
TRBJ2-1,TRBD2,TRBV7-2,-,TGTGCCAGCAGTTCCGGGACTAGCGGGCGCAATGAGCAGTTCTTC,CASSSGTSGRNEQFF
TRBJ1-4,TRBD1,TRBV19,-,TGTGCCAGTAGTATCCCGGGGACAGGGGTTATTGAACTGTTTTTT,CASSIPGTGVIELFF
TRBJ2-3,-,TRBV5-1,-,TGCGCCAGCAGCTTGGCTAGCCGGGCAGGCACAGATACGCAGTATTTT,CASSLASRAGTDTQYF
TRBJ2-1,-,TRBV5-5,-,TGTGCCAGCAGCTTTGGAGGAGGAGGCAATGAGCAGTTCTTC,CASSFGGGGNEQFF
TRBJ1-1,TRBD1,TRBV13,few,TGTGCCAGCAGCGAGGACAGGAATACTGAAGCTTTCTTT,CASSEDRNTEAFF
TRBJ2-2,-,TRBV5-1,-,TGCGCCAGCAGCTTGCTCGGGGAGCTGTTTTTT,CASSLLGELFF
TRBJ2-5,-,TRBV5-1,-,TGCGCCAGCAGCTCTGAGCGGGTTTGGTACCAAGAGACCCAGTACTTC,CASSSERVWYQETQYF
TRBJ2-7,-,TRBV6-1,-,TGTGCCAGCAGTGAAGGAGGCTCCGAGCAGTACTTC,CASSEGGSEQYF